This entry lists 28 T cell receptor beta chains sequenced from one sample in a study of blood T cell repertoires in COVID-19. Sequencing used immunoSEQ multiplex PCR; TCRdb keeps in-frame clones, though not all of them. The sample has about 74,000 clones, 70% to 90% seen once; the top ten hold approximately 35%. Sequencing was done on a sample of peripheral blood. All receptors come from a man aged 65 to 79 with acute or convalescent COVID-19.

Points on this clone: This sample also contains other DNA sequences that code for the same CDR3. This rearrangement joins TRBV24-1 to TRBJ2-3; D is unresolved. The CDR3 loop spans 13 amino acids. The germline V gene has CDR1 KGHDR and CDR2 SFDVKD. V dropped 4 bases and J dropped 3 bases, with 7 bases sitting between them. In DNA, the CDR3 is TGTGCCACCAGTGACCCCGGGACAGATACGCAGTATTTT. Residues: CATSDPGTDTQYF.

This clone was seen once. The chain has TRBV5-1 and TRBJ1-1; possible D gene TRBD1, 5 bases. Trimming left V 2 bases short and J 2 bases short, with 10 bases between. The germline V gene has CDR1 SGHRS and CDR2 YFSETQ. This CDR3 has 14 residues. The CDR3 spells CASSFDGQNTEAFF. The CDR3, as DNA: TGCGCCAGCAGCTTCGATGGACAAAACACTGAAGCTTTCTTT.

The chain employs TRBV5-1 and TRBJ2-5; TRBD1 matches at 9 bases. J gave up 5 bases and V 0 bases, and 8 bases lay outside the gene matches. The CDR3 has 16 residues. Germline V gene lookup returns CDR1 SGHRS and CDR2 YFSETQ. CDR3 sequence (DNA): TGCGCCAGCAGCTTGGATGGGACAGGGTCTGGGGAGACCCAGTACTTC. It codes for CASSLDGTGSGETQYF.

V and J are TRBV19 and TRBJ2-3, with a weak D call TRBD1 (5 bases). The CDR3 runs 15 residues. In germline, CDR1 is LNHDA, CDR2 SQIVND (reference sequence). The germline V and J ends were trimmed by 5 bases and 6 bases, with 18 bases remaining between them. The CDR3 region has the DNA TGTGCCAGTAGTTCAACAGGCTCCAAAGGGGATACGCAGTATTTT. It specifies CASSSTGSKGDTQYF.

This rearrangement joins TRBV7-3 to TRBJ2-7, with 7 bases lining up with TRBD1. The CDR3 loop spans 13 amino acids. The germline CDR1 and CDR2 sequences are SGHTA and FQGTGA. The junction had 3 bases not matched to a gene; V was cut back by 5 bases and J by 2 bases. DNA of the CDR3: TGTGCCAGCAGCCTCGGGACAGCCTACGAGCAGTACTTC. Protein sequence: CASSLGTAYEQYF.

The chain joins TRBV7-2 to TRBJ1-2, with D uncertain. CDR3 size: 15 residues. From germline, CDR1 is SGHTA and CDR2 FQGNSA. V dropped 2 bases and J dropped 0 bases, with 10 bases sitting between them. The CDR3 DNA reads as TGTGCCAGCAGCTTATCGTTCGGTTCTAACTATGGCTACACCTTC. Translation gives CASSLSFGSNYGYTF.

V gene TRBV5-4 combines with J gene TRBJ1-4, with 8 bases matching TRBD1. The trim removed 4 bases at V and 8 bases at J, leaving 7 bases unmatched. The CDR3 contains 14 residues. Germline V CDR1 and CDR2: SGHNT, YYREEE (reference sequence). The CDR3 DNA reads TGTGCCAGCAGCGCCGGGACAGGAGTCGAAAAACTGTTTTTT. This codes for CASSAGTGVEKLFF.

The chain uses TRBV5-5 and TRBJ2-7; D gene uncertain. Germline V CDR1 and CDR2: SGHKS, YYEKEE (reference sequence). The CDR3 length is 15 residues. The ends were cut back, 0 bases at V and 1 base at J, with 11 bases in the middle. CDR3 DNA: TGTGCCAGCAGCTTGGAAAGTGGGCATTCCTACGAGCAGTACTTC. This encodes CASSLESGHSYEQYF.

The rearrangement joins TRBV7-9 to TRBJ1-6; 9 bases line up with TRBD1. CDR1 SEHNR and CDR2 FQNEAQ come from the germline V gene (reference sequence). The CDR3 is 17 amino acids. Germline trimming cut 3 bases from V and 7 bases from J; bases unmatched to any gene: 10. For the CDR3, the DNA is TGTGCCAGCAGCTTCGGCACAGGGGGCTCGAAAAATTCACCCCTCCACTTT. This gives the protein CASSFGTGGSKNSPLHF.

CDR3: CASSQGSSGGGYTDTQYF. CDR3 sequence (DNA): TGTGCCAGCAGCCAAGGAAGTAGCGGGGGGGGGTACACAGATACGCAGTATTTT. The chain carries TRBV4-2 and TRBJ2-3; 11 bases map to TRBD2. The ends lost 1 base at V and 2 bases at J; junction bases unmatched: 8. CDR3 length equals 18 residues. The germline gives CDR1 LGHNA, CDR2 YNFKEQ.

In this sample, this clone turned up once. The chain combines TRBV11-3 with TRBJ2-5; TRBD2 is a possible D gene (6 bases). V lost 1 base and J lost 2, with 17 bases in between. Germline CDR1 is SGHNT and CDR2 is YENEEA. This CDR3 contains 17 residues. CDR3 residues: CASSLGGRGGGQETQYF. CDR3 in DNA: TGTGCCAGCAGCTTAGGGGGACGGGGAGGTGGACAAGAGACCCAGTACTTC.

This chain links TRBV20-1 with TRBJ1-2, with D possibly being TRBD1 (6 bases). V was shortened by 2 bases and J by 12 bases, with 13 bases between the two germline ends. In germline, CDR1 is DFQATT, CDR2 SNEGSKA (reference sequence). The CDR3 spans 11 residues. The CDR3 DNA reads TGCAGTGCTAGAACGGGGGGCGGAGACACCTTC. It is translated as CSARTGGGDTF.

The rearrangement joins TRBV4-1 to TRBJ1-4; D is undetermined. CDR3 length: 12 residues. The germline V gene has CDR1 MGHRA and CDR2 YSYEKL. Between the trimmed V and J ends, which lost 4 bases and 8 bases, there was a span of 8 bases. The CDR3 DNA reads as TGCGCCAGCAGCCTCCGGGGAGAAAAACTGTTTTTT. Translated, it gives CASSLRGEKLFF.

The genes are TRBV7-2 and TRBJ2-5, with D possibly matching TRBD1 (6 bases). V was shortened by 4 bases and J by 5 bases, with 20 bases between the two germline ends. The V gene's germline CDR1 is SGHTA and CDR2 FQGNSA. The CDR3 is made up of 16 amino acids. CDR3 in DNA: TGTGCCAGCAGCTCCCCCAGATCTACAGGGCGTGAGACCCAGTACTTC. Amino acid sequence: CASSSPRSTGRETQYF. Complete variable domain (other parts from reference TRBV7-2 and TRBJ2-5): GAGVSQSPSNKVTEKGKDVELRCDPISGHTALYWYRQSLGQGLEFLIYFQGNSAPDKSGLPSDRFSAERTGGSVSTLTIQRTQQEDSAVYLCASSSPRSTGRETQYFGPGTRLLVL.

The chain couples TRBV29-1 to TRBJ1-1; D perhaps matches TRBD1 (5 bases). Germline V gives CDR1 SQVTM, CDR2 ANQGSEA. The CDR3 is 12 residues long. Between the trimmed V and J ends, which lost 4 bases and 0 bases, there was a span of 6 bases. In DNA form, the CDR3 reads TGCAGCGTTGCCAGGGTGAACACTGAAGCTTTCTTT. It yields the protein CSVARVNTEAFF. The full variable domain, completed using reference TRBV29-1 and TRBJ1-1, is SAVISQKPSRDICQRGTSLTIQCQVDSQVTMMFWYRQQPGQSLTLIATANQGSEATYESGFVIDKFPISRPNLTFSTLTVSNMSPEDSSIYLCSVARVNTEAFFGQGTRLTVV.

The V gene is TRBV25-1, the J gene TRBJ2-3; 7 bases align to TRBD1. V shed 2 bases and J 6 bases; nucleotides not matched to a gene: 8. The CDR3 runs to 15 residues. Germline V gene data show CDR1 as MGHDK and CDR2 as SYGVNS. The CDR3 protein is CASSEPSIQGDTQYF. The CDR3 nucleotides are TGTGCCAGCAGTGAACCATCGATACAGGGGGATACGCAGTATTTT.

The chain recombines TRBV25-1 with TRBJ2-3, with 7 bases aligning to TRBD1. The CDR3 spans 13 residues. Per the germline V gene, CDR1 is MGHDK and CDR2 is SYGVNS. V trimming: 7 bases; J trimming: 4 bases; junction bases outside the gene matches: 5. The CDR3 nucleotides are TGTGCCAGCACCTCAGGGGGATCAGATACGCAGTATTTT. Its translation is CASTSGGSDTQYF.

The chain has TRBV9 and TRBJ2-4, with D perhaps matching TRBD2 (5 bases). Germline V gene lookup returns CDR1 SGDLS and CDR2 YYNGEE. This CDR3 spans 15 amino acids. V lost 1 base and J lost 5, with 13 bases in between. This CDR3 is CASSVRGQRENIQYF. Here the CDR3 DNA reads TGTGCCAGCAGCGTACGCGGGCAGAGGGAAAACATTCAGTACTTC.

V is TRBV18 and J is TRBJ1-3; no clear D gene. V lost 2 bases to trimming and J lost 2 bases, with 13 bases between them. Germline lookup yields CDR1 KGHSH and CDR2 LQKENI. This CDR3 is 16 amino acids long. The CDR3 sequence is CASSPGTERTGNTIYF. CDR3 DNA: TGTGCCAGCTCACCAGGCACGGAGAGGACTGGAAACACCATATATTTT.

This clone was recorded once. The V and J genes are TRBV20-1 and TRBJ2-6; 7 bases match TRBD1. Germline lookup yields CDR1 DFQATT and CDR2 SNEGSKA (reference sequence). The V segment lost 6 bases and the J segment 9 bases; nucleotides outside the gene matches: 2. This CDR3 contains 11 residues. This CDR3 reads CSAGQNNVLTF. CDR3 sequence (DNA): TGCAGTGCGGGACAGAACAACGTCCTGACTTTC.

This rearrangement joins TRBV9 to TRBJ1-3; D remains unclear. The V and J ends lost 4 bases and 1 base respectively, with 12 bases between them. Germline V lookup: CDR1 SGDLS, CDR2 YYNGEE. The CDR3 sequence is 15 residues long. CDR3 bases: TGTGCCAGCAGCCGAGTGGGCGCTTCTGGAAACACCATATATTTT. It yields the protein CASSRVGASGNTIYF. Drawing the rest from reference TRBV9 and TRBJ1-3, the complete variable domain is DSGVTQTPKHLITATGQRVTLRCSPRSGDLSVYWYQQSLDQGLQFLIQYYNGEERAKGNILERFSAQQFPDLHSELNLSSLELGDSALYFCASSRVGASGNTIYFGEGSWLTVV.

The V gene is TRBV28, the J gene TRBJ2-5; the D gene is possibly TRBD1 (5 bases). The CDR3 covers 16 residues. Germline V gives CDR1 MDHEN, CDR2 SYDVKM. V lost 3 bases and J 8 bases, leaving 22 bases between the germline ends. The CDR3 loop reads CASSLIGASHLGTQYF. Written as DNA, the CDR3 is TGTGCCAGCAGTTTGATAGGGGCCAGCCATTTGGGAACCCAGTACTTC.

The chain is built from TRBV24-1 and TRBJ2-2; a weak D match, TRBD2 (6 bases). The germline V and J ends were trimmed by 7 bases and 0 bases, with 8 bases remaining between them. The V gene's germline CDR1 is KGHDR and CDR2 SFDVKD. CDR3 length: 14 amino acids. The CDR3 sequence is CATRRGPNTGELFF. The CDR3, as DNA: TGTGCCACCAGGCGGGGCCCGAACACCGGGGAGCTGTTTTTT.

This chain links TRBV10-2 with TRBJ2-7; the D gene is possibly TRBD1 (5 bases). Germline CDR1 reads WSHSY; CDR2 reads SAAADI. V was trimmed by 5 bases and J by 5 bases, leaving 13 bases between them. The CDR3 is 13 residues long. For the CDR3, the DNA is TGCGCCAGCAGTCAGGGATTCCCCCACGAGCAGTACTTC. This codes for CASSQGFPHEQYF.

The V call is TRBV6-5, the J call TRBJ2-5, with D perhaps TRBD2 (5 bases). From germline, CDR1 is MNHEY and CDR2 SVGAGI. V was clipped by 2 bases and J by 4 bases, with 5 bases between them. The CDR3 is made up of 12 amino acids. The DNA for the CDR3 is TGTGCCAGCAGTTACGAGGGAGAGACCCAGTACTTC. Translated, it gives CASSYEGETQYF.

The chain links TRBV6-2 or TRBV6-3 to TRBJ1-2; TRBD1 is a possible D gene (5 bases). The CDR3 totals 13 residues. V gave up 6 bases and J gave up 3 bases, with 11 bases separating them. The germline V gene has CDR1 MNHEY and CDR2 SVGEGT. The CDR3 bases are TGTGCCAGCAGCCGACAGTCTTACTATGGCTACACCTTC. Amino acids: CASSRQSYYGYTF.

CDR3 amino acids: CAISTDRNEKLFF. The CDR3 DNA follows: TGTGCCATCAGCACGGACAGGAATGAAAAACTGTTTTTT. The chain is built from TRBV10-3 and TRBJ1-4, with 7 positions matching TRBD1. The CDR3 covers 13 residues. V trimming: 6 bases; J trimming: 5 bases; junction bases outside the gene matches: 3. Looked up from germline, CDR1 is ENHRY and CDR2 is SYGVKD.

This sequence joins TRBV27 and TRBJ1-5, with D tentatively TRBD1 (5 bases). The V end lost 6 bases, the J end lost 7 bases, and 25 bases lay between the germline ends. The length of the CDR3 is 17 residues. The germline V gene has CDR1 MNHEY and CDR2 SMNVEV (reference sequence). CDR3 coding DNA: TGTGCCAGCAGCCCCCGGGGCGGACCAAGGGGAGGGCAGCCCCAGCATTTT. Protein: CASSPRGGPRGGQPQHF.